This is a list of T cell receptor beta chains from one sample in a study of shared clonotypes between healthy human individuals. The assay was immunoSEQ multiplex PCR, and TCRdb's table has in-frame clones only and misses some. The data show just over 2,000,000 clones, with approximately 95% seen just once and about 1.1% held by the top ten. The specimen sequenced was naive CD8+ T cells sorted from blood. The receptors come from a man aged 18 to 29 in good health. Each CDR3 is given with its conserved first and last residue. Fields, in order: J gene, clone size, V gene, D gene, CDR3 DNA, CDR3 protein. The D gene is left open where the match is weak. Size is stated for part of the rows, as once, few or many counts, or as a class when the clone is expanded.

j_gene: TRBJ2-3
abundance: once
v_gene: TRBV25-1
d_gene: NA
CDR3nt: TGTGCCAGCAGTGAATCGCCGTGGGACTTTCAAGATACGCAGTATTTT
CDR3aa: CASSESPWDFQDTQYF

j_gene: TRBJ2-1
abundance: NA
v_gene: TRBV7-3
d_gene: TRBD2
CDR3nt: TGTGCCAGCAGCTCCGGACTAGCGGGGGGGCCCTCCTACAATGAGCAGTTCTTC
CDR3aa: CASSSGLAGGPSYNEQFF

j_gene: TRBJ1-6
abundance: NA
v_gene: TRBV7-9
d_gene: NA
CDR3nt: TGTGCCAGCAGGCCCAAGGGGGGAGCACCCCTCCACTTT
CDR3aa: CASRPKGGAPLHF

j_gene: TRBJ2-7
abundance: NA
v_gene: TRBV9
d_gene: NA
CDR3nt: TGTGCCAGCAGCGTAGTGCCCAGCTCTCTCGAGCAGTACTTC
CDR3aa: CASSVVPSSLEQYF

j_gene: TRBJ2-7
abundance: NA
v_gene: TRBV27
d_gene: TRBD1
CDR3nt: TGTGCCAGCAGTTTAGAGGGGGCGTCCTACGAGCAGTACTTC
CDR3aa: CASSLEGASYEQYF

j_gene: TRBJ2-7
abundance: NA
v_gene: TRBV27
d_gene: TRBD2
CDR3nt: TGTGCCAGCAGTCCAACCTCTGGACTAGCTGGTTCCTACGAGCAGTACTTC
CDR3aa: CASSPTSGLAGSYEQYF

j_gene: TRBJ2-3
abundance: once
v_gene: TRBV6-5
d_gene: NA
CDR3nt: TGTGCCAGCAGAGATAGGGGGGGCACAGATACGCAGTATTTT
CDR3aa: CASRDRGGTDTQYF

j_gene: TRBJ2-4
abundance: NA
v_gene: TRBV30
d_gene: NA
CDR3nt: TGTGCCTGGAGTGTGGGGGGTAGCGGACCCAAAAACATTCAGTACTTC
CDR3aa: CAWSVGGSGPKNIQYF

j_gene: TRBJ2-7
abundance: once
v_gene: TRBV5-4
d_gene: NA
CDR3nt: TGTGCCAGCAGCTTTGAGGGGAGTGCGGCCTACGAGCAGTACTTC
CDR3aa: CASSFEGSAAYEQYF

j_gene: TRBJ1-2
abundance: NA
v_gene: TRBV11-2
d_gene: NA
CDR3nt: TGTGCCAGCAGCTTAGGTCCGATGACTAACTATGGCTACACCTTC
CDR3aa: CASSLGPMTNYGYTF

j_gene: TRBJ1-2
abundance: NA
v_gene: TRBV7-9
d_gene: TRBD1
CDR3nt: TGTGCCAGCAGCTACGCTGACAGGGAAAATGGCTACACCTTC
CDR3aa: CASSYADRENGYTF

j_gene: TRBJ1-5
abundance: NA
v_gene: TRBV28
d_gene: NA
CDR3nt: TGTGCCAGCAGCTTAGGTAGCAATCAGCCCCAGCATTTT
CDR3aa: CASSLGSNQPQHF

j_gene: TRBJ2-5
abundance: NA
v_gene: TRBV28
d_gene: NA
CDR3nt: TGTGCCAGCAGTTCCGGGCAAGAGACCCAGTACTTC
CDR3aa: CASSSGQETQYF

j_gene: TRBJ2-3
abundance: once
v_gene: TRBV27
d_gene: TRBD1
CDR3nt: TGTGCCAGCAGTTCAAGGACAGGGGACATCACAGATACGCAGTATTTT
CDR3aa: CASSSRTGDITDTQYF

j_gene: TRBJ1-5
abundance: NA
v_gene: TRBV9
d_gene: TRBD1
CDR3nt: TGTGCCAGCAGCCTTGGACAGGCCCAGCCCCAGCATTTT
CDR3aa: CASSLGQAQPQHF

j_gene: TRBJ1-2
abundance: NA
v_gene: TRBV29-1
d_gene: TRBD1
CDR3nt: TGCAGCGTTGAAGTCGGTCAGGGGGCGAACTATGGCTACACCTTC
CDR3aa: CSVEVGQGANYGYTF

j_gene: TRBJ1-4
abundance: NA
v_gene: TRBV15
d_gene: NA
CDR3nt: TGTGCCACCATGGATGGGGAATGGACGGCGACTAATGAAAAACTGTTTTTT
CDR3aa: CATMDGEWTATNEKLFF

j_gene: TRBJ2-7
abundance: NA
v_gene: TRBV6-5
d_gene: NA
CDR3nt: TGTGCCAGCAGTTCCTCCGGGAGCCACTCCGAGCAGTACTTC
CDR3aa: CASSSSGSHSEQYF

j_gene: TRBJ2-2
abundance: NA
v_gene: TRBV30
d_gene: NA
CDR3nt: TGTGCCTGGAGTGTAGAGAACACCGGGGAGCTGTTTTTT
CDR3aa: CAWSVENTGELFF

j_gene: TRBJ1-1
abundance: NA
v_gene: TRBV28
d_gene: NA
CDR3nt: TGTGCCAGCAGCCGGGGAACTGAAGCTTTCTTT
CDR3aa: CASSRGTEAFF

j_gene: TRBJ2-1
abundance: NA
v_gene: TRBV6-5
d_gene: TRBD1
CDR3nt: TGTGCCAGCAGGACAGGGGGAGATGAGCAGTTCTTC
CDR3aa: CASRTGGDEQFF

j_gene: TRBJ2-2
abundance: NA
v_gene: TRBV11-2
d_gene: NA
CDR3nt: TGTGCCAGCAGATGGACTTTCTCCGGGGAGCTGTTTTTT
CDR3aa: CASRWTFSGELFF

j_gene: TRBJ2-1
abundance: NA
v_gene: TRBV27
d_gene: NA
CDR3nt: TGTGCCAGCAGGTCCATAGCGGTATACAATGAGCAGTTCTTC
CDR3aa: CASRSIAVYNEQFF

j_gene: TRBJ1-4
abundance: NA
v_gene: TRBV10-3
d_gene: NA
CDR3nt: TGTGCCATTGGGGGACGGCCGTCGGAACTGTTTTTT
CDR3aa: CAIGGRPSELFF

j_gene: TRBJ1-4
abundance: once
v_gene: TRBV4-1
d_gene: NA
CDR3nt: TGCGCCAGCAGCCCCGATGTCGGGGGATTCTTAGATGAAAAACTGTTTTTT
CDR3aa: CASSPDVGGFLDEKLFF

j_gene: TRBJ2-7
abundance: NA
v_gene: TRBV7-8
d_gene: NA
CDR3nt: TGTGCCAGCAGCTTAGTTGACGGATCCTACGAGCAGTACTTC
CDR3aa: CASSLVDGSYEQYF

j_gene: TRBJ2-5
abundance: NA
v_gene: TRBV7-9
d_gene: NA
CDR3nt: TGTGCCAGCAGTTTAACGGACAGCCAAGAGACCCAGTACTTC
CDR3aa: CASSLTDSQETQYF

j_gene: TRBJ2-5
abundance: once
v_gene: TRBV9
d_gene: NA
CDR3nt: TGTGCCAGCAGCGTCCAGAGCCAAGAGACCCAGTACTTC
CDR3aa: CASSVQSQETQYF

j_gene: TRBJ2-1
abundance: NA
v_gene: TRBV27
d_gene: TRBD1
CDR3nt: TGTGCCACCACAGGGGTCTACAATGAGCAGTTCTTC
CDR3aa: CATTGVYNEQFF

j_gene: TRBJ2-7
abundance: NA
v_gene: TRBV7-9
d_gene: TRBD1
CDR3nt: TGTGCCAGCAGCTTAACCTTGACAGGGTCCGAGCAGTACTTC
CDR3aa: CASSLTLTGSEQYF

j_gene: TRBJ1-4
abundance: many
v_gene: TRBV7-6
d_gene: NA
CDR3nt: TGTGCCAGCAGCTTAGTCAAGTCGTCTAATGAAAAACTGTTTTTT
CDR3aa: CASSLVKSSNEKLFF

j_gene: TRBJ1-6
abundance: few
v_gene: TRBV5-1
d_gene: NA
CDR3nt: TGCGCCAGCAGACAGGGCGAATCACCCCTCCACTTT
CDR3aa: CASRQGESPLHF

j_gene: TRBJ2-2
abundance: NA
v_gene: TRBV2
d_gene: NA
CDR3nt: TGTGCCAGCAGTTTTAGGGGAAGGACAATCATCGGGGACACCGGGGAGCTGTTTTTT
CDR3aa: CASSFRGRTIIGDTGELFF

j_gene: TRBJ2-7
abundance: NA
v_gene: TRBV5-8
d_gene: NA
CDR3nt: TGTGCCAGCAGCTTGGGAGGGCTCCTCTACGAGCAGTACTTC
CDR3aa: CASSLGGLLYEQYF

j_gene: TRBJ2-5
abundance: NA
v_gene: TRBV10-2
d_gene: TRBD2
CDR3nt: TGCGCCTCCCTCGGACTAGCGGGGGACCCTCCCCAAGAGACCCAGTACTTC
CDR3aa: CASLGLAGDPPQETQYF

j_gene: TRBJ1-4
abundance: NA
v_gene: TRBV6-5
d_gene: TRBD1
CDR3nt: TGTGCCAGCAGTTACCGACAGGGGCTTGGTGAAAAACTGTTTTTT
CDR3aa: CASSYRQGLGEKLFF

j_gene: TRBJ2-7
abundance: NA
v_gene: TRBV7-9
d_gene: TRBD1
CDR3nt: TGTGCCAGCAGCCTCTCCGGGACAGCGTCCTACGAGCAGTACTTC
CDR3aa: CASSLSGTASYEQYF

j_gene: TRBJ2-1
abundance: NA
v_gene: TRBV28
d_gene: TRBD1
CDR3nt: TGTGCCAGCAGTTCTACGCCAACAGGGGGCCGCCACAATGAGCAGTTCTTC
CDR3aa: CASSSTPTGGRHNEQFF

j_gene: TRBJ2-5
abundance: NA
v_gene: TRBV7-9
d_gene: NA
CDR3nt: TGTGCCAGCAGCACACGGACAGCCCAAGAGACCCAGTACTTC
CDR3aa: CASSTRTAQETQYF

j_gene: TRBJ2-7
abundance: NA
v_gene: TRBV13
d_gene: TRBD1
CDR3nt: TGTGCCAGCAGCTTCGGACAGGTATACGAGCAGTACTTC
CDR3aa: CASSFGQVYEQYF

j_gene: TRBJ2-7
abundance: NA
v_gene: TRBV19
d_gene: NA
CDR3nt: TGTGCCAGTAGTATAGCATGGACAGCGGGGTCCTACGAGCAGTACTTC
CDR3aa: CASSIAWTAGSYEQYF